These 32 T cell receptor beta chains were all obtained from the same sample, sequenced in a study of identical twins. MiXCR was run by TCRdb on the 5' RACE reads, yielding one entry per CDR3 protein. The sample lists approximately 700,000 distinct CDR3 sequences; 15% to 20% were seen once. This sample also belongs to another study, concerning T cells expressing NK-cell markers.

What was sequenced was PBMCs. The receptors stem from a woman between 18 and 29 years old in good health.

J is TRBJ1-1 and V is TRBV18; TRBD1 is a possible D gene (6 bases). The V and J ends lost 3 bases and 3 bases respectively, with 14 bases between them. Germline V gives CDR1 KGHSH, CDR2 LQKENI. The CDR3 has 15 amino acids. CDR3 sequence: CASSPAQGGYTEAFF. The CDR3 bases are TGTGCCAGCTCACCCGCGCAAGGGGGTTACACTGAAGCTTTCTTT.

This clonotype was picked up many times. J is TRBJ1-2 and V is TRBV12-3 or TRBV12-4; no definite D call. The CDR3 covers 13 residues. Deletions cut 3 bases from V and 6 bases from J, with 11 bases between. This CDR3 is CASSLRQENGYTF. The CDR3 DNA is TGTGCCAGCAGTTTGCGGCAGGAAAATGGCTACACCTTC.

In its sample, this clonotype was seen many times. The rearrangement links TRBV7-9 to TRBJ2-7, with TRBD2 identical over 14 bases. Germline assignment: CDR1 SEHNR and CDR2 FQNEAQ (reference sequence). The V and J ends lost 5 bases and 7 bases, in that order; junction bases with no gene match: 7. The CDR3 spans 15 residues. Here the CDR3 reads CASSAGLAGELEQYF. The CDR3 nucleotides read TGTGCCAGCAGCGCGGGACTAGCGGGAGAATTGGAGCAGTACTTC.

This clonotype was seen a few times. The J gene is TRBJ1-1, the V gene TRBV6-5; D uncertain. Trimming took off 7 bases at V and 3 bases at J, with 15 bases between the two ends. This CDR3 contains 14 residues. The germline gives CDR1 MNHEY, CDR2 SVGAGI. This chain's CDR3 is CASTFGEGDTEAFF. The DNA of the CDR3 is TGTGCCAGCACTTTCGGGGAGGGCGACACTGAAGCTTTCTTT.

On this clonotype itself: This may stem from a read error, because a much larger clone lies one nucleotide away. The chain couples TRBV7-2 to TRBJ2-5; no firm D call. The CDR3 runs 15 residues. Germline loops: CDR1 SGHTA, CDR2 FQGNSA. CDR3 DNA sequence: TGTGCCAGCAGCGCCCAACAGACCCCCCAAGAGTCCCAGTACTTC. Amino acids: CASSAQQTPQESQYF. The full variable domain, completed using reference TRBV7-2 and TRBJ2-5, is GAGVSQSPSNKVTEKGKDVELRCDPISGHTALYWYRQSLGQGLEFLIYFQGNSAPDKSGLPSDRFSAERTGGSVSTLTIQRTQQEDSAVYLCASSAQQTPQESQYFGPGTRLLVL.

This clonotype was observed a few times. This rearrangement joins TRBV5-1 to TRBJ2-6; D is unclear. The CDR3 extends over 16 amino acids. CDR1 SGHRS and CDR2 YFSETQ come from the germline V gene. V was cut by 2 bases and J by 0 bases, with 9 bases left in between. CDR3: CASSFDGFSGANVLTF. The CDR3 nucleotides read TGCGCCAGCAGCTTTGACGGATTCTCTGGGGCCAACGTCCTGACTTTC.

V and J are TRBV29-1 and TRBJ2-1; 10 bases line up with TRBD2. Germline V gives CDR1 SQVTM, CDR2 ANQGSEA. The junction had 15 bases not matched to a gene; V was cut back by 6 bases and J by 1 base. This CDR3 spans 18 amino acids. The CDR3 coding sequence is TGCAGCGTGGCCCTCTGGGCTAGCGGGGGTCGATCCTACAATGAGCAGTTCTTC. Translating gives CSVALWASGGRSYNEQFF.

The chain combines TRBV18 with TRBJ2-1, with 13 positions matching TRBD2. The CDR3 consists of 16 residues. Germline loops: CDR1 KGHSH, CDR2 LQKENI. V shed 4 bases, J shed 5 bases, and the junction held 5 bases outside the gene matches. CDR3 loop: CASSLRTSGRHNEQFF. The CDR3 nucleotides read TGTGCCAGCTCACTTAGGACTAGCGGGAGACACAATGAGCAGTTCTTC.

This clonotype appeared a few times. The genes are TRBV15 and TRBJ2-4; 10 nucleotides match TRBD1. This CDR3 is 16 amino acids long. Germline V lookup: CDR1 LNHNV, CDR2 YYDKDF (reference sequence). V shed 5 bases, J shed 7 bases, and the junction held 11 bases outside the gene matches. As DNA, the CDR3 is TGTGCCACCAGCCCCGAGACAGGGGGCGCAGGGAACATTCAGTACTTC. Its translation: CATSPETGGAGNIQYF.

This chain joins TRBV20-1 and TRBJ1-1; possibly TRBD1 for D (6 bases). The V gene lost 3 bases and the J gene lost 4 bases, with 18 bases spanning the gap. This CDR3 contains 15 residues. CDR1 is DFQATT and CDR2 is SNEGSKA in the germline V gene (reference sequence). DNA for the CDR3: TGCAGTGCTAGTGGCTGGGGGCTTGTCTCCACTGAAGCTTTCTTT. This gives the protein CSASGWGLVSTEAFF.

This clonotype has a handful of counts. The chain joins TRBV7-2 to TRBJ2-1, with D possibly matching TRBD2 (7 bases). Germline assignment: CDR1 SGHTA and CDR2 FQGNSA. The CDR3 consists of 16 residues. Trimming removed 6 bases at V and 1 base at J, with 16 bases between. CDR3 residues: CASSGRGGGSYNEQFF. The CDR3 nucleotides are TGTGCCAGCAGTGGGCGGGGAGGGGGGTCCTACAATGAGCAGTTCTTC.

V is TRBV3-1 and J is TRBJ2-3; D possibly corresponds to TRBD2 (5 bases). The CDR3 loop spans 18 amino acids. Germline V gives CDR1 LGHDT, CDR2 YNNKEL (reference sequence). Trimming removed 11 bases at V and 8 bases at J, with 35 bases between. The CDR3 spells CAFSTRQRGPRKLGTQYF. The CDR3 DNA follows: TGTGCCTTCAGTACCCGACAAAGAGGGCCCCGGAAACTGGGTACGCAGTATTTT.

The genes are TRBV12-3 or TRBV12-4 and TRBJ1-2; D might be TRBD1 (5 bases). The CDR3 totals 15 residues. Trimming removed 1 base at V and 8 bases at J, with 17 bases between. The CDR3 DNA reads TGTGCCAGCAGTTTAGTGAAGGGGAGCTTAATGGGCTACACCTTC. Protein: CASSLVKGSLMGYTF.

This chain joins TRBV7-9 and TRBJ1-3; D is unresolved. Germline CDR1 reads SEHNR; CDR2 reads FQNEAQ (reference sequence). The CDR3 is 14 residues long. With 10 bases removed from V and 4 bases from J, the gap between germline ends came to 17 bases. This CDR3 reads CAIQIRGVGNTIYF. The DNA of the CDR3 is TGTGCCATACAGATACGTGGGGTCGGAAACACCATATATTTT.

This chain links TRBV6-1 with TRBJ2-7; D is uncertain. CDR3 size: 14 residues. Trimming stripped 7 bases from V and 3 bases from J, with 16 bases between. Germline assignment: CDR1 MNHNS and CDR2 SASEGT. The CDR3: CASISGPGHYEQYF. The CDR3 DNA is TGTGCCAGCATCAGTGGCCCTGGGCACTACGAGCAGTACTTC.

The chain carries TRBV11-2 and TRBJ2-1; 9 nucleotides align to TRBD2. The V gene's germline CDR1 is SGHAT and CDR2 FQNNGV. The CDR3 is 18 amino acids. With 5 bases clipped from V and 6 bases from J, the junction kept 17 bases outside the gene matches. CDR3 region: CASSVSTFSGSLGNEQFF. Here the CDR3 DNA reads TGTGCCAGCAGCGTTAGTACGTTTAGCGGGAGTTTAGGCAATGAGCAGTTCTTC.

The rearrangement uses TRBV6-5 and TRBJ1-1; TRBD1 aligns across 7 bases. CDR3 length: 17 amino acids. Germline V lookup: CDR1 MNHEY, CDR2 SVGAGI. The ends lost 2 bases at V and 1 base at J; junction bases unmatched: 10. The DNA for the CDR3 is TGTGCCAGCAGTTACGTTGTTAGGGGGCTATCGAACACTGAAGCTTTCTTT. This translates into CASSYVVRGLSNTEAFF.

The chain employs TRBV7-9 and TRBJ2-7; D not certain. The CDR3 extends over 15 amino acids. From germline, CDR1 is SEHNR and CDR2 FQNEAQ (reference sequence). V lost 4 bases, J lost 5 bases, and 18 bases lay in between. CDR3 sequence reads: CASSSTDTFPHEQYF. For the CDR3, the DNA is TGTGCCAGCAGCTCTACGGATACCTTCCCCCACGAGCAGTACTTC.

The table lists this clonotype with a few counts. The gene calls are TRBV5-6 and TRBJ2-7, with a weak D call TRBD2 (5 bases). This CDR3 spans 16 amino acids. Per germline, CDR1 SGHDT and CDR2 YYEEEE. Trimming took off 4 bases at V and 4 bases at J, with 21 bases between the two ends. CDR3 loop: CASSPGLDGLDYEQYF. The DNA of the CDR3 is TGTGCCAGCAGCCCTGGCCTTGATGGACTTGATTACGAGCAGTACTTC.

The rearrangement uses TRBV7-6 and TRBJ2-1; 8 bases fit TRBD2. CDR1 is SGHVS, CDR2 FNYEAQ, per germline. This CDR3 region has 11 residues. V lost 3 bases, J lost 15 bases, and 4 bases stayed unmatched. CDR3 in DNA: TGTGCCAGCAGCTTGGGACTAGAGAGGTTCTTC. It yields the protein CASSLGLERFF.

The table lists this clonotype with a few counts. J is TRBJ2-2 and V is TRBV7-2; D unresolved. Trimming took 1 base from V and 1 from J, leaving 7 bases between them. Germline CDR1 and CDR2: SGHTA and FQGNSA. The length of the CDR3 is 15 residues. This chain's CDR3 is CASSLVHLNTGELFF. The CDR3 DNA sequence: TGTGCCAGCAGCTTAGTTCACCTGAACACCGGGGAGCTGTTTTTT.

This clonotype showed up just a few times. The chain couples TRBV5-1 to TRBJ1-2; possible D gene TRBD1, 6 bases. V was pared by 0 bases and J by 7 bases, with 10 bases between. Germline V CDR1 and CDR2: SGHRS, YFSETQ. CDR3 size: 13 residues. The CDR3 spells CASSLGQDLGYTF. The CDR3, as DNA: TGCGCCAGCAGCTTGGGACAGGATCTTGGCTACACCTTC.

The genes are TRBV7-2 and TRBJ2-3; 9 bases agree with TRBD2. Germline CDR1 is SGHTA and CDR2 is FQGNSA. Germline trimming cut 2 bases from V and 4 bases from J; bases unmatched to any gene: 7. The CDR3 contains 16 residues. CDR3 sequence reads: CASSLMAGGPADTQYF. CDR3 DNA: TGTGCCAGCAGCTTAATGGCGGGGGGGCCAGCAGATACGCAGTATTTT.

This clonotype was recorded at least ten times. This chain connects TRBV6-1 to TRBJ2-1, with TRBD1 identical over 11 bases. The CDR3 sequence is 13 residues long. Looked up from germline, CDR1 is MNHNS and CDR2 is SASEGT. The junction had 5 bases not matched to a gene; V was cut back by 10 bases and J by 6 bases. The CDR3 loop is CAIGQGASNEQFF. The DNA for the CDR3 is TGTGCCATAGGACAGGGGGCCTCCAATGAGCAGTTCTTC.

The chain employs TRBV9 and TRBJ2-5; 9 bases agree with TRBD1. The CDR3 contains 16 residues. V was clipped by 3 bases and J by 0 bases; unmatched bases: 6. Germline CDR1 is SGDLS and CDR2 is YYNGEE. CDR3 DNA sequence: TGTGCCAGCAGCGCGAACGACAGGGGGTACCAAGAGACCCAGTACTTC. It codes for CASSANDRGYQETQYF.

This clonotype came up once. The rearrangement joins TRBV5-1 to TRBJ2-5; 9 bases align to TRBD1. V lost 0 bases, J lost 5 bases, and 2 bases stayed unmatched. The germline gives CDR1 SGHRS, CDR2 YFSETQ. The CDR3 covers 14 residues. The CDR3 loop reads CASSLGQGDETQYF. In DNA form, the CDR3 reads TGCGCCAGCAGCTTGGGACAGGGGGACGAGACCCAGTACTTC.

J is TRBJ1-2 and V is TRBV12-3 or TRBV12-4; D unresolved. The CDR3 sequence is 14 residues long. V was clipped by 3 bases and J by 8 bases, with 16 bases between them. The DNA for the CDR3 is TGTGCCAGCAGTTTTACGGCTGGGTCGAGGGGCTACACCTTC. Protein sequence: CASSFTAGSRGYTF.

This sequence joins TRBV3-1 and TRBJ2-1; D gene uncertain. Trimming pared 0 bases from V and 6 bases from J, leaving 6 bases between. CDR1 is LGHDT and CDR2 is YNNKEL in the germline V gene (reference sequence). The CDR3 runs to 13 residues. The CDR3 region has the DNA TGTGCCAGCAGCCAAGAAATGGTCAATGAGCAGTTCTTC. Its translation is CASSQEMVNEQFF.

This rearrangement joins TRBV12-3 or TRBV12-4 to TRBJ2-1, with 9 bases that match TRBD2. This CDR3 has 16 amino acids. V dropped 1 base and J dropped 8; count of bases not matched to a gene: 9. CDR3 sequence: CASSLDPGRGGHEQFF. The CDR3 coding sequence is TGTGCCAGCAGTTTAGATCCTGGGCGGGGGGGCCATGAGCAGTTCTTC.

The table lists this clonotype with a few counts. This chain joins TRBV5-1 and TRBJ1-1; D possibly corresponds to TRBD1 (5 bases). V lost 2 bases and J 1 base, leaving 9 bases between the germline ends. Looked up from germline, CDR1 is SGHRS and CDR2 is YFSETQ. The CDR3 has 14 residues. The CDR3 DNA follows: TGCGCCAGCAGCTTCGGGGACCCGAACACTGAAGCTTTCTTT. Translation gives CASSFGDPNTEAFF.

The sample holds a few counts of this clonotype. The CDR3 loop is CAISEFTPGRSSGGQFF. The CDR3 region has the DNA TGTGCCATCAGTGAGTTTACGCCGGGACGCTCTTCCGGTGGGCAGTTCTTC. The chain employs TRBV10-3 and TRBJ2-1, with D perhaps TRBD1 or TRBD2 (5 bases each). The CDR3 runs 17 residues. Trimming cost V 1 base and J 12 bases, with 25 bases left between them. Germline CDR1 is ENHRY and CDR2 is SYGVKD.

This clonotype has just a few counts. The gene calls are TRBV20-1 and TRBJ2-5; possibly TRBD2 for D (6 bases). Trimming took off 1 base at V and 1 base at J, with 10 bases between the two ends. Per germline, CDR1 DFQATT and CDR2 SNEGSKA (reference sequence). The CDR3 consists of 14 residues. CDR3 nucleotide sequence: TGCAGTGCTAGAGGGGTGGGGGGCCAAGAGACCCAGTACTTC. Translation gives CSARGVGGQETQYF.